Listed here is a single T cell receptor (beta chain). The antigen remains undetermined. Libraries were prepared by immunoSEQ multiplex PCR; TCRdb keeps only in-frame clonotypes and omits some of them. The table records tens of thousands of clones, around 90% of them present only once. Germline loops: CDR1 MNHEY, CDR2 SVGEGT. V lost 2 bases and J lost 3; bases outside the gene matches: 6. CDR3 size: 16 residues. The data were obtained in a study of T cell responses to AZD1222 COVID-19 vaccine. Study-wide results and caveats: Donor demographics were predominantly white British with a female majority; clonal diversity may be underestimated.

The sequence came from an adult in good health. The chain is built from TRBV6-2 or TRBV6-3 and TRBJ2-3; 9 nucleotides agree with TRBD2. Sample: peripheral blood, taken on day 0 of AZD1222 vaccination. Here the CDR3 reads CASSYNLAGTTDTQYF. The CDR3 nucleotides read TGTGCCAGCAGTTACAACCTAGCGGGAACGACAGATACGCAGTATTTT.